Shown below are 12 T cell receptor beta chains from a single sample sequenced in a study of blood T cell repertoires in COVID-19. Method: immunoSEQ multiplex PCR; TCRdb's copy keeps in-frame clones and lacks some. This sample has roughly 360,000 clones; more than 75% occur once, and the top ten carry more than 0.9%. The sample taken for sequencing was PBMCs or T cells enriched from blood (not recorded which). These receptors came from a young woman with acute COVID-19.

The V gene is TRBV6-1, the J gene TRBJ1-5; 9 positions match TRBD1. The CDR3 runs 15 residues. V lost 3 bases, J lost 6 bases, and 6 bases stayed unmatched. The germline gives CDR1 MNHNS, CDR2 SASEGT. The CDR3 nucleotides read TGTGCCAGCAGTGATTACAGGGGGCCCTCTCAGCCCCAGCATTTT. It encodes CASSDYRGPSQPQHF.

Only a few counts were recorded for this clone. CDR3 residues: CASSLPGQEETQYF. CDR3 DNA: TGTGCCAGCAGCTTACCGGGACAGGAAGAGACCCAGTACTTC. The rearrangement uses TRBV5-5 and TRBJ2-5, with 8 positions matching TRBD1. Germline V gene lookup returns CDR1 SGHKS and CDR2 YYEKEE (reference sequence). The V gene end was trimmed by 2 bases and the J gene end by 3 bases; junction bases not matched to a gene: 3. This CDR3 region has 14 residues. The entire variable domain, with the rest obtained from reference TRBV5-5 and TRBJ2-5, is as follows: DAGVTQSPTHLIKTRGQQVTLRCSPISGHKSVSWYQQVLGQGPQFIFQYYEKEERGRGNFPDRFSARQFPNYSSELNVNALLLGDSALYLCASSLPGQEETQYFGPGTRLLVL.

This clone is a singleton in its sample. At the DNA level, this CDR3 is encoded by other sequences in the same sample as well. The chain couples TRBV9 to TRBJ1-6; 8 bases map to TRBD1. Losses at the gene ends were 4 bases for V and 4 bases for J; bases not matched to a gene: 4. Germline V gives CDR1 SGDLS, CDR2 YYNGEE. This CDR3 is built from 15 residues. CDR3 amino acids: CASSPRTGYNSPLHF. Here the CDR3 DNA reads TGTGCCAGCAGCCCGAGGACAGGGTATAATTCACCCCTCCACTTT.

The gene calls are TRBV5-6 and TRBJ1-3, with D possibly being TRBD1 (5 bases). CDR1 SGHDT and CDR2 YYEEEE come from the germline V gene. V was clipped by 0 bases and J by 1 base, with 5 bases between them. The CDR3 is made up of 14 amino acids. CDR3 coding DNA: TGTGCCAGCAGCTTGGACAGGTCTGGAAACACCATATATTTT. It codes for CASSLDRSGNTIYF.

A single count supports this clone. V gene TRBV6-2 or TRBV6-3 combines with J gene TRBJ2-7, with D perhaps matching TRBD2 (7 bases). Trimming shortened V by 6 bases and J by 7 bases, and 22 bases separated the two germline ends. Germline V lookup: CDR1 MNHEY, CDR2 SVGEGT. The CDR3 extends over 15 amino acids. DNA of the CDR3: TGTGCCAGCAGCCTCTGGGGGGGCCTACTGGTTGAGCAGTACTTC. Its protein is CASSLWGGLLVEQYF.

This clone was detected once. This chain's CDR3 is CASEAGTGGTEAFF. CDR3 in DNA: TGTGCCAGTGAGGCCGGGACAGGGGGCACTGAAGCTTTCTTT. The genes are TRBV19 and TRBJ1-1; 11 nucleotides match TRBD1. Germline V gene sequence: CDR1 LNHDA, CDR2 SQIVND (reference sequence). Germline trimming cut 8 bases from V and 4 bases from J; bases unmatched to any gene: 6. This CDR3 contains 14 residues.

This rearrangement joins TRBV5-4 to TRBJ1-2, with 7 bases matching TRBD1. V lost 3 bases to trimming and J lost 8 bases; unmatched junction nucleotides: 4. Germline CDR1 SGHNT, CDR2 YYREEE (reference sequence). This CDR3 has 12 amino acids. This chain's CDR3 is CASSSPGQGYTF. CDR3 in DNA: TGTGCCAGCAGCTCCCCGGGACAGGGCTACACCTTC. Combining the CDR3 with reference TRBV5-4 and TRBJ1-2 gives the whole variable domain ETGVTQSPTHLIKTRGQQVTLRCSSQSGHNTVSWYQQALGQGPQFIFQYYREEENGRGNFPPRFSGLQFPNYSSELNVNALELDDSALYLCASSSPGQGYTFGSGTRLTVV.

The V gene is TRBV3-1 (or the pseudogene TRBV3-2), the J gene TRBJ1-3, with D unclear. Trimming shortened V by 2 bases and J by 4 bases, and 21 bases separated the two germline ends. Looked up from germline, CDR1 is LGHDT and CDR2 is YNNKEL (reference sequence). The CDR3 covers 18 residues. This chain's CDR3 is CASSQRPRSQGSGNTIYF. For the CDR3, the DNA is TGTGCCAGCAGCCAAAGGCCTAGGTCTCAAGGTTCCGGAAACACCATATATTTT.

CDR3 nucleotide sequence: TGTGCCAGCAGCGGCGGGCCGAGGGACGAGCAGTACTTC. Translating it yields CASSGGPRDEQYF. The J gene is TRBJ2-7, the V gene TRBV11-2; the D gene is possibly TRBD2 (5 bases). CDR3 length equals 13 residues. Germline V gene data show CDR1 as SGHAT and CDR2 as FQNNGV. Deletions cut 5 bases from V and 5 bases from J, with 13 bases between.

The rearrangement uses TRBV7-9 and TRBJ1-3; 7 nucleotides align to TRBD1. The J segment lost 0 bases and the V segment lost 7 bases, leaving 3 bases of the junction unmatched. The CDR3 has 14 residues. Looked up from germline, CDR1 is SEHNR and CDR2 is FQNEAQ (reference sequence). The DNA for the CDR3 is TGTGCCAGCAACCCAGGGGGCTCTGGAAACACCATATATTTT. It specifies CASNPGGSGNTIYF. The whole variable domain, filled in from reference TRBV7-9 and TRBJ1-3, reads DTGVSQNPRHKITKRGQNVTFRCDPISEHNRLYWYRQTLGQGPEFLTYFQNEAQLEKSRLLSDRFSAERPKGSFSTLEIQRTEQGDSAMYLCASNPGGSGNTIYFGEGSWLTVV.

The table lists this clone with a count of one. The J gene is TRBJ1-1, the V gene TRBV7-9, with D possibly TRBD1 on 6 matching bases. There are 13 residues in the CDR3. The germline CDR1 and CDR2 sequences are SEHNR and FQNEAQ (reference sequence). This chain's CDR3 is CASWGRANTEAFF. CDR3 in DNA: TGTGCTTCGTGGGGGCGTGCGAACACTGAAGCTTTCTTT. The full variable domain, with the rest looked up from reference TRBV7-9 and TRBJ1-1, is DTGVSQNPRHKITKRGQNVTFRCDPISEHNRLYWYRQTLGQGPEFLTYFQNEAQLEKSRLLSDRFSAERPKGSFSTLEIQRTEQGDSAMYLCASWGRANTEAFFGQGTRLTVV.

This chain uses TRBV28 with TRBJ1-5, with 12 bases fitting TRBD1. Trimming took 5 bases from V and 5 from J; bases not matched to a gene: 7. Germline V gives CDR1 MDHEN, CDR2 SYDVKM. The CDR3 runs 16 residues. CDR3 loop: CASSPRDRGHDQPQHF. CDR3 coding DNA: TGTGCCAGCAGTCCCCGGGACAGGGGGCACGATCAGCCCCAGCATTTT.